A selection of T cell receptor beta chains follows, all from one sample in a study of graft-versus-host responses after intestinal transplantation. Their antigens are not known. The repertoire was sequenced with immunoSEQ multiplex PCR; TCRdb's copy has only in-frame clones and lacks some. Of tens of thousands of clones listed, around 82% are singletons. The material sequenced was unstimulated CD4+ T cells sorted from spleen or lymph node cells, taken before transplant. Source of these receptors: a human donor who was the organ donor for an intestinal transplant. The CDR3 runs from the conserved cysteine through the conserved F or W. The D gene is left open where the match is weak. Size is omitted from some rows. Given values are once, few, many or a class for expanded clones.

CDR3 protein: CASSQVPGENTEAFF
CDR3 DNA: TGTGCCAGCAGCCAAGTTCCAGGGGAGAACACTGAAGCTTTCTTT
clone size: NA
D gene: NA
CDR3 length: 15
V gene: TRBV14
J gene: TRBJ1-1

CDR3 protein: CASSVSGGAHEQFF
CDR3 DNA: TGTGCCAGCAGTGTTAGCGGGGGGGCCCATGAGCAGTTCTTC
clone size: NA
D gene: TRBD2
CDR3 length: 14
V gene: TRBV6-1
J gene: TRBJ2-1

CDR3 protein: CAIQGAGFHEQFF
CDR3 DNA: TGTGCCATCCAGGGGGCGGGATTCCATGAGCAGTTCTTC
clone size: NA
D gene: TRBD1
CDR3 length: 13
V gene: TRBV28
J gene: TRBJ2-1

CDR3 protein: CASSEGLAGTETQYF
CDR3 DNA: TGTGCCAGTAGTGAAGGACTAGCGGGGACAGAGACCCAGTACTTC
clone size: NA
D gene: TRBD2
CDR3 length: 15
V gene: TRBV19
J gene: TRBJ2-5

CDR3 protein: CASSLGASGATGELFF
CDR3 DNA: TGTGCCAGCAGTTTAGGGGCTAGCGGGGCTACCGGGGAGCTGTTTTTT
clone size: once
D gene: TRBD2
CDR3 length: 16
V gene: TRBV28
J gene: TRBJ2-2

CDR3 protein: CSVGAGSEGNTIYF
CDR3 DNA: TGCAGCGTTGGGGCAGGGTCAGAGGGAAACACCATATATTTT
clone size: NA
D gene: NA
CDR3 length: 14
V gene: TRBV29-1
J gene: TRBJ1-3

CDR3 protein: CASSLGVTGGLNSPLHF
CDR3 DNA: TGTGCCAGCAGCTTGGGGGTAACGGGGGGCCTAAATTCACCCCTCCACTTT
clone size: NA
D gene: NA
CDR3 length: 17
V gene: TRBV11-2
J gene: TRBJ1-6

CDR3 protein: CASSYQTENTEAFF
CDR3 DNA: TGCGCCAGCAGCTACCAGACAGAGAACACTGAAGCTTTCTTT
clone size: few
D gene: NA
CDR3 length: 14
V gene: TRBV5-1
J gene: TRBJ1-1

CDR3 protein: CASSRRQGTGNTIYF
CDR3 DNA: TGTGCCAGCAGCCGAAGACAGGGAACTGGAAACACCATATATTTT
clone size: NA
D gene: TRBD1
CDR3 length: 15
V gene: TRBV5-6
J gene: TRBJ1-3

CDR3 protein: CASSYSGTATNEQFF
CDR3 DNA: TGTGCCAGCAGTTACTCCGGGACAGCAACCAATGAGCAGTTCTTC
clone size: NA
D gene: TRBD1
CDR3 length: 15
V gene: TRBV6-5
J gene: TRBJ2-1

CDR3 protein: CSVMVTVYGYTF
CDR3 DNA: TGCAGCGTTATGGTCACAGTATATGGCTACACCTTC
clone size: NA
D gene: NA
CDR3 length: 12
V gene: TRBV29-1
J gene: TRBJ1-2